Given below is one T cell receptor (beta chain) in context. These data are taken from a study of control samples from healthy donors and cancer patients. Trimming took off 0 bases at V and 2 bases at J, with 10 bases between the two ends. The CDR3 extends over 15 amino acids. Germline V gene lookup returns CDR1 SGHTA and CDR2 FQGNSA. Some clones are missing from TCRdb's copy, which holds only in-frame ones; the method was immunoSEQ multiplex PCR. Here the sample spans 51,000 or so clones, over 70% being singletons. The sequenced sample consisted of blood. The V and J genes are TRBV7-2 and TRBJ2-5; D could derive from TRBD1 or TRBD2 (6 bases each). This sequence was found in an older man in good health. CDR3 in amino acids: CASSLAGGLQETQYF. Written as DNA, the CDR3 is TGTGCCAGCAGCTTAGCGGGGGGCTTACAAGAGACCCAGTACTTC.